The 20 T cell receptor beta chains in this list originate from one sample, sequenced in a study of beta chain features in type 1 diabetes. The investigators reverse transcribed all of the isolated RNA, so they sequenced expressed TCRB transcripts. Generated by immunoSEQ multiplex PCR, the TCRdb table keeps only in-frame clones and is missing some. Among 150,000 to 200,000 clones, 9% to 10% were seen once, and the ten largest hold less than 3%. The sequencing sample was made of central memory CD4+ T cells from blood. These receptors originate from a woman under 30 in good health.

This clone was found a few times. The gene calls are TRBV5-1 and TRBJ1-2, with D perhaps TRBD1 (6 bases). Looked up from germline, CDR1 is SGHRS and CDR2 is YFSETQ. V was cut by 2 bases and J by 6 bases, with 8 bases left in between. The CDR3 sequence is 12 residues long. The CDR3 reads CASSLQGHGYTF. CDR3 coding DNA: TGCGCCAGCAGCTTACAGGGCCATGGCTACACCTTC. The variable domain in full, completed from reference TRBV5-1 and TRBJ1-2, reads KAGVTQTPRYLIKTRGQQVTLSCSPISGHRSVSWYQQTPGQGLQFLFEYFSETQRNKGNFPGRFSGRQFSNSRSEMNVSTLELGDSALYLCASSLQGHGYTFGSGTRLTVV.

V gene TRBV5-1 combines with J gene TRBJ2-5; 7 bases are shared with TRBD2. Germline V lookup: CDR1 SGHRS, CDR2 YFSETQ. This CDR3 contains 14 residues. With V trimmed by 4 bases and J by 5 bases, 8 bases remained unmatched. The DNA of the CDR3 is TGCGCCAGCAGCCTCGGGACTAACCGGGAGACCCAGTACTTC. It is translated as CASSLGTNRETQYF.

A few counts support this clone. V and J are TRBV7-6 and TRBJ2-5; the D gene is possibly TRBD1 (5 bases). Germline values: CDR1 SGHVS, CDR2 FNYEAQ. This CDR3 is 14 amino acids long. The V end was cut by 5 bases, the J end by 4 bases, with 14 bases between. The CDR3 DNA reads TGTGCCAGCAGCCGGGTCCAGGGTACAGAGACCCAGTACTTC. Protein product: CASSRVQGTETQYF.

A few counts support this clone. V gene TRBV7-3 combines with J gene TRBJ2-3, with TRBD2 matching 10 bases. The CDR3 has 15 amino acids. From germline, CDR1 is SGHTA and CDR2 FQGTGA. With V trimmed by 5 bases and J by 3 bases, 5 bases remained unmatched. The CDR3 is CASSQYSGGTDTQYF. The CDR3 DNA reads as TGTGCCAGCAGCCAATATAGCGGGGGGACAGATACGCAGTATTTT.

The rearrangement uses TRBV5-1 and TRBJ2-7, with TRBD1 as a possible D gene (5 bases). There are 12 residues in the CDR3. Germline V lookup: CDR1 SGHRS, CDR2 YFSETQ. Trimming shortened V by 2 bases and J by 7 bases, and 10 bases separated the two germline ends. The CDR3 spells CASSFTAGEQYF. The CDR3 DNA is TGCGCCAGCAGCTTCACCGCAGGGGAGCAGTACTTC.

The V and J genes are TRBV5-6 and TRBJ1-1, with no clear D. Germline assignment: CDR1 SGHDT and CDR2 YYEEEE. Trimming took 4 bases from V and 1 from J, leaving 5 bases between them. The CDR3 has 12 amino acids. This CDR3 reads CASSRGNTEAFF. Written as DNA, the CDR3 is TGTGCCAGCAGCCGGGGGAACACTGAAGCTTTCTTT.

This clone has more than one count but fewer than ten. CDR3 bases: TGTGCCAGCAGCCGGACAGGGGGAACGAACACTGAAGCTTTCTTT. Protein: CASSRTGGTNTEAFF. V gene TRBV6-5 combines with J gene TRBJ1-1, with 10 nucleotides matching TRBD1. Germline V gene sequence: CDR1 MNHEY, CDR2 SVGAGI. Trimming removed 6 bases from V and 1 base from J; junction bases left unmatched: 5. The CDR3 is made up of 15 amino acids.

The CDR3 loop is CASSSRQGSEAFF. CDR3 nucleotide sequence: TGTGCCAGTAGTTCTCGTCAAGGGAGCGAAGCTTTCTTT. V and J are TRBV19 and TRBJ1-1; no definite D call. Per germline, CDR1 LNHDA and CDR2 SQIVND (reference sequence). V lost 5 bases and J 8 bases, leaving 15 bases between the germline ends. This CDR3 is 13 amino acids long.

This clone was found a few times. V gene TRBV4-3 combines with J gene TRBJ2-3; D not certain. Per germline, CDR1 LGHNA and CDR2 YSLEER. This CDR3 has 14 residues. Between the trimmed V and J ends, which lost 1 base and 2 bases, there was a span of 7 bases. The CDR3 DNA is TGCGCCAGCAGCCAAGGAGGATACACAGATACGCAGTATTTT. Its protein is CASSQGGYTDTQYF.

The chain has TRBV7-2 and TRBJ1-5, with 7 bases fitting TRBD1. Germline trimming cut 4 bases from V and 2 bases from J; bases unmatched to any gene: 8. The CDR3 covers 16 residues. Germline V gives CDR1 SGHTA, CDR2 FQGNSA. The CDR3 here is CASSSHGTAGNQPQHF. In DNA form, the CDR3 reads TGTGCCAGCAGCTCACACGGGACAGCGGGCAATCAGCCCCAGCATTTT.

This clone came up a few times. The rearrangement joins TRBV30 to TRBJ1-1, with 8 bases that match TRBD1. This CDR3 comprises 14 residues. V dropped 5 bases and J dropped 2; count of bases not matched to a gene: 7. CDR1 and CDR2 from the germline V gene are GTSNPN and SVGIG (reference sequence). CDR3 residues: CAWDAGQGNTEAFF. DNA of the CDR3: TGTGCCTGGGATGCAGGACAGGGAAACACTGAAGCTTTCTTT. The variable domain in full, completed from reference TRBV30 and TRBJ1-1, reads SQTIHQWPATLVQPVGSPLSLECTVEGTSNPNLYWYRQAAGRGLQLLFYSVGIGQISSEVPQNLSASRPQDRQFILSSKKLLLSDSGFYLCAWDAGQGNTEAFFGQGTRLTVV.

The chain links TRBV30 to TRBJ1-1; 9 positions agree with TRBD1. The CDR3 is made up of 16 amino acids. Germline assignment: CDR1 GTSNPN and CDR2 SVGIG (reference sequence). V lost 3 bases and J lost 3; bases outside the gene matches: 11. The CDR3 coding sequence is TGTGCCTGGAGGGGGGGACAGGGTTTGGGGGACACTGAAGCTTTCTTT. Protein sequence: CAWRGGQGLGDTEAFF.

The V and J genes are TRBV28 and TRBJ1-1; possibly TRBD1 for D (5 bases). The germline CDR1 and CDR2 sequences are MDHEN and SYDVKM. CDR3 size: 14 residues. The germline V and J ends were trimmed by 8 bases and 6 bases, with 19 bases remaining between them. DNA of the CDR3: TGTGCCAGCGGGACTTTTGGGCGAGCCGCTGAAGCTTTCTTT. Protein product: CASGTFGRAAEAFF.

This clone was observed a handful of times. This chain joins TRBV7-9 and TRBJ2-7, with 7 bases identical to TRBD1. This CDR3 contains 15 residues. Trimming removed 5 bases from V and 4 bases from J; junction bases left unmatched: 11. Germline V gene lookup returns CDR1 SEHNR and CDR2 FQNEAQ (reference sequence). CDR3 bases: TGTGCCAGCAGCCAGACAGGACCAGGGGGTTACGAGCAGTACTTC. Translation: CASSQTGPGGYEQYF.

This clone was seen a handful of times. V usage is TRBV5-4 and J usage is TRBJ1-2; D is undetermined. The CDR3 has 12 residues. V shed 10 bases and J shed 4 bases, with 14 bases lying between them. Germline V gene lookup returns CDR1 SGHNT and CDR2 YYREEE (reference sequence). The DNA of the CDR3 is TGTGCCGGTGGACGGGAGGGCTATGGCTACACCTTC. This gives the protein CAGGREGYGYTF.

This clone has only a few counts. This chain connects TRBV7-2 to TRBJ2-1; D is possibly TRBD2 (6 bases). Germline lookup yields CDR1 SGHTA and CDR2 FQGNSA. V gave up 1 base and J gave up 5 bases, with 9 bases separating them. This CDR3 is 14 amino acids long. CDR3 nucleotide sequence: TGTGCCAGCAGCTTAGAGGCTAGCGACAATGAGCAGTTCTTC. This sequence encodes CASSLEASDNEQFF.

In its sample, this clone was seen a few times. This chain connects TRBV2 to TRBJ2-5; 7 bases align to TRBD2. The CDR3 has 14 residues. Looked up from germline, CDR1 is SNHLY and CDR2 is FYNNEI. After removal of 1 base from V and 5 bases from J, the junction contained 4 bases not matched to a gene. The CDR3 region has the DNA TGTGCCAGCAGTGAAGGGAGACTAGCTGAGACCCAGTACTTC. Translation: CASSEGRLAETQYF.

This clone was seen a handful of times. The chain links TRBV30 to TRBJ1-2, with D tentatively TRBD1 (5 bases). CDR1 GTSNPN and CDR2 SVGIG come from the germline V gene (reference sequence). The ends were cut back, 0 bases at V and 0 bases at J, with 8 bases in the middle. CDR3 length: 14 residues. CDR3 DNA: TGTGCCTGGAGTGTACCGGGGGCTAACTATGGCTACACCTTC. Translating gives CAWSVPGANYGYTF.

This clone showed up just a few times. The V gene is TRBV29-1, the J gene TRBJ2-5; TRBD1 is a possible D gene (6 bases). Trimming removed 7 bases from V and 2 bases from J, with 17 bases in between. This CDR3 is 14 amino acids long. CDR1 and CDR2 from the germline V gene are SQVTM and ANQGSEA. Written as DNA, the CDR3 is TGCAGCGCCTCAGGGGCCAGGGGACAAGAGACCCAGTACTTC. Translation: CSASGARGQETQYF.

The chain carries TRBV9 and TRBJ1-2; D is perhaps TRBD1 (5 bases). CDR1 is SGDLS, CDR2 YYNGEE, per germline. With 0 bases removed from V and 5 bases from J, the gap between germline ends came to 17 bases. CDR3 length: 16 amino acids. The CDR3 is CASSVASATEVYGYTF. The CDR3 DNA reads TGTGCCAGCAGCGTAGCTAGTGCGACAGAAGTTTATGGCTACACCTTC. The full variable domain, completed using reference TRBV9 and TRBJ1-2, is DSGVTQTPKHLITATGQRVTLRCSPRSGDLSVYWYQQSLDQGLQFLIQYYNGEERAKGNILERFSAQQFPDLHSELNLSSLELGDSALYFCASSVASATEVYGYTFGSGTRLTVV.